This is a list of T cell receptor beta chains from one sample in a study of post-analysis software for immune sequencing data. TCRdb called the PCR reads again in MiXCR, with one record for every CDR3 protein. This sample yields about 820,000 distinct CDR3 sequences, of which roughly 58% are seen a single time; 4.6% belongs to the top ten. Sequencing was performed on blood. All receptors come from a girl aged 10-17 years with multiple sclerosis. CDR3s include the opening cysteine and the closing phenylalanine or tryptophan. D genes are given only for firm matches. Not all rows give a size; the values are once, few, many and, for expanded clones, a class.

j_call v_call clone_size d_call cdr3_aa cdr3_nt
TRBJ2-7 TRBV29-1 . TRBD2 CSVEDPGLVGVEQYF TGCAGCGTTGAAGATCCGGGACTAGTGGGAGTCGAGCAGTACTTC
TRBJ2-7 TRBV15 . TRBD1 CATSRDRGPFYEQYF TGTGCCACCAGTCGTGACAGGGGGCCGTTCTACGAGCAGTACTTC
TRBJ1-2 TRBV6-2/TRBV6-3 once TRBD1 CASSHSGTGVSYGYTF TGTGCCAGCAGTCATTCCGGGACAGGAGTATCCTATGGCTACACCTTC
TRBJ2-7 TRBV2 . . CASVAGDEQYF TGTGCCAGCGTGGCAGGGGACGAGCAGTACTTC
TRBJ2-5 TRBV29-1 few . CSVIVSVETQYF TGCAGCGTCATAGTCAGCGTGGAGACCCAGTACTTC
TRBJ2-1 TRBV6-4 . TRBD1 CASSGRTGANNEQFF TGTGCCAGCAGTGGGCGGACAGGGGCAAACAATGAGCAGTTCTTC
TRBJ1-2 TRBV29-1 few TRBD1 CSVGQGDYYGYTF TGCAGCGTTGGACAGGGGGATTACTATGGCTACACCTTC
TRBJ2-1 TRBV7-9 . . CASSFTHIYNEQFF TGTGCCAGCAGCTTCACGCATATTTACAATGAGCAGTTCTTC
TRBJ2-7 TRBV29-1 few TRBD2 CSAQAGGSYEQYF TGCAGCGCCCAAGCGGGAGGAAGCTACGAGCAGTACTTC
TRBJ2-5 TRBV12-3/TRBV12-4 . . CASSFGGGARETQYF TGTGCCAGCAGTTTCGGAGGGGGGGCGAGGGAGACCCAGTACTTC
TRBJ1-1 TRBV12-3/TRBV12-4 once TRBD1 CASSFPGTGGKAEAFF TGTGCCAGCAGTTTTCCCGGGACAGGGGGGAAGGCTGAAGCTTTCTTT
TRBJ2-3 TRBV12-3/TRBV12-4 . . CACSNGTPNTQYF TGTGCCTGCAGTAACGGGACCCCCAATACGCAGTATTTT
TRBJ1-2 TRBV7-3 few TRBD1 CASSPGGGTEAYGYTF TGTGCCAGCAGCCCCGGTGGGGGGACAGAAGCTTATGGCTACACCTTC
TRBJ2-1 TRBV9 . . CASSVVGGGGNEQFF TGTGCCAGCAGCGTAGTAGGGGGGGGCGGCAATGAGCAGTTCTTC
TRBJ2-1 TRBV6-5 . TRBD1 CASTYGDRLYNEQFF TGTGCCAGCACCTACGGGGACAGGCTTTACAATGAGCAGTTCTTC
TRBJ2-5 TRBV14 . TRBD1 CASSQESLTGPRETQYF TGTGCCAGCAGCCAAGAGTCCCTGACAGGGCCGAGGGAGACCCAGTACTTC
TRBJ2-3 TRBV5-1 few TRBD2 CASSLDGGGTAYTQYF TGCGCCAGCAGCTTGGATGGCGGGGGGACCGCTTATACGCAGTATTTT
TRBJ1-4 TRBV6-5 . TRBD1 CASRSYRGDEKLFF TGTGCCAGCAGGTCCTACAGGGGTGATGAAAAACTGTTTTTT
TRBJ2-6 TRBV3-1 . . CASSQQGEPGANVLTF TGTGCCAGCAGCCAACAGGGAGAGCCTGGGGCCAACGTCCTGACTTTC
TRBJ2-7 TRBV7-6 . . CASSRGEGISYEQYF TGTGCCAGCAGCCGAGGAGAGGGGATTTCCTACGAGCAGTACTTC
TRBJ2-7 TRBV14 . TRBD2 CASSRGLAVPYYEQYF TGTGCCAGCAGCCGGGGACTAGCGGTACCCTACTACGAGCAGTACTTC
TRBJ2-2 TRBV12-3/TRBV12-4 . . CASSGRTGELFF TGTGCCAGCAGTGGGAGGACCGGGGAGCTGTTTTTT
TRBJ1-1 TRBV7-9 once TRBD1 CASNPGQGGTEAFF TGTGCCAGCAACCCGGGACAGGGGGGTACTGAAGCTTTCTTT
TRBJ2-6 TRBV29-1 few . CSVEVSGPGANVLTF TGCAGCGTTGAAGTCTCGGGGCCGGGGGCCAACGTCCTGACTTTC
TRBJ2-4 TRBV6-5 . TRBD1 CASSYRDRGLDSAKNIQYF TGTGCCAGCAGTTACCGGGACAGGGGCCTAGATAGCGCCAAAAACATTCAGTACTTC
TRBJ2-5 TRBV5-1 . TRBD1 CASSSGQGGIQETQYF TGCGCCAGCAGCTCCGGACAGGGCGGTATACAAGAGACCCAGTACTTC
TRBJ1-1 TRBV7-9 . . CASSLDADGWAEAFF TGTGCCAGCAGCTTAGATGCCGATGGGTGGGCTGAAGCTTTCTTT
TRBJ2-1 TRBV5-5 . TRBD1 CASSSTGQGMGEQFF TGTGCCAGCAGCTCCACGGGACAGGGGATGGGTGAGCAGTTCTTC